Listed here are 16 T cell receptor beta chains from one sample, sequenced in a study of T cells in Graves' hyperthyroidism and ophthalmopathy (dated by TCRdb to between 2018 and 2021). Library construction relied on multiplex PCR. Data came from an Illumina HiSeq 2000. The TCR beta CDR3 regions were amplified from the RNA transcripts. For the first round of RT-PCR on the TCR CDR3, the HTBI primer set was used together with the Qiagen OneStep RT-PCR kit. The public reads were reanalyzed by TCRdb: fastp trimming at Q25, MiXCR alignment, in-frame beta chains only. Rows matching on CDR3 protein sequence are summarized as one entry with the most common DNA and genes. This sample has hundreds of thousands of distinct CDR3 sequences in its table, and approximately 13% of those were observed once. 5.8% of the sample comes from the top ten. Sequencing input: blood. The receptors here all came from a woman aged 25-40 years with Graves' hyperthyroidism that later progressed to Graves' ophthalmopathy.

This clonotype was counted at least ten times. The chain is built from TRBV6-1 and TRBJ1-1, with D hard to call. CDR1 and CDR2 from the germline V gene are MNHNS and SASEGT. There are 14 residues in the CDR3. V was trimmed by 4 bases and J by 0 bases, leaving 9 bases between them. The CDR3 region is CASSVADMNTEAFF. CDR3 DNA sequence: TGTGCCAGCAGTGTCGCAGATATGAACACTGAAGCTTTCTTT.

There are many counts of this clonotype. The chain has TRBV6-1 and TRBJ2-5; a possible D gene is TRBD1 (5 bases). The germline V gene encodes CDR1 MNHNS and CDR2 SASEGT. The CDR3 extends over 16 amino acids. V was trimmed by 1 base and J by 4 bases, leaving 16 bases between them. CDR3 residues: CASSEGGRFRRETQYF. In DNA, the CDR3 is TGTGCCAGCAGTGAAGGGGGCAGGTTTAGGAGAGAGACCCAGTACTTC.

The J gene is TRBJ2-2, the V gene TRBV12-3 or TRBV12-4; tentative D call: TRBD1 (6 bases). Trimming removed 6 bases at V and 4 bases at J, with 12 bases between. The CDR3 is made up of 14 amino acids. The CDR3 reads CASRIGTTTGELFF. The CDR3 bases are TGTGCCAGCAGAATCGGGACAACCACCGGGGAGCTGTTTTTT.

This clonotype has a count of ten or more. The V and J genes are TRBV30 and TRBJ2-5, with D perhaps assigned TRBD1 or TRBD2 (5 bases each). CDR1 and CDR2 from the germline V gene are GTSNPN and SVGIG (reference sequence). This CDR3 comprises 14 residues. V lost 2 bases and J lost 5, with 15 bases in between. Written as DNA, the CDR3 is TGTGCCTGGAGTTCCCAGGGCGGCGGGGAGACCCAGTACTTC. Translating gives CAWSSQGGGETQYF.

The rearrangement joins TRBV3-1 to TRBJ2-2; 7 bases agree with TRBD1. After removal of 1 base from V and 4 bases from J, the junction contained 9 bases not matched to a gene. Per the germline V gene, CDR1 is LGHDT and CDR2 is YNNKEL (reference sequence). The CDR3 is made up of 17 amino acids. The CDR3 loop is CASSQVGDRGVTGELFF. The CDR3 DNA follows: TGTGCCAGCAGCCAAGTGGGGGACAGAGGAGTCACCGGGGAGCTGTTTTTT.

In this sample, this clonotype turned up many times. The chain carries TRBV10-1 and TRBJ2-2, with a weak D call TRBD1 (5 bases). The V gene lost 2 bases and the J gene lost 0 bases, with 7 bases spanning the gap. This CDR3 is 15 amino acids long. Germline V lookup: CDR1 WNHNN, CDR2 SYGVQD (reference sequence). DNA of the CDR3: TGCGCCAGCAGTGAGGGGGCATCGAACACCGGGGAGCTGTTTTTT. Protein: CASSEGASNTGELFF.

This clonotype was observed at least ten times. The rearrangement links TRBV28 to TRBJ2-5; 8 bases are a match to TRBD2. The ends lost 6 bases at V and 7 bases at J; junction bases unmatched: 7. The CDR3 is 13 amino acids. In germline, CDR1 is MDHEN, CDR2 SYDVKM. CDR3 coding DNA: TGTGCCAGCAGCCCCTCCGGGGGGGGGACCCAGTACTTC. This codes for CASSPSGGGTQYF.

The V call is TRBV7-9, the J call TRBJ1-1; D is perhaps TRBD1 (5 bases). CDR1 is SEHNR, CDR2 FQNEAQ, per germline (reference sequence). V shed 1 base and J shed 12 bases, with 18 bases lying between them. The CDR3 sequence is 14 residues long. CDR3 nucleotide sequence: TGTGCCAGCAGCTTAGGGGCTCAGGACATCTCAACTTTCTTT. Protein product: CASSLGAQDISTFF.

This clonotype was found many times. V is TRBV6-1 and J is TRBJ2-7, with TRBD1 matching over 7 bases. In germline, CDR1 is MNHNS, CDR2 SASEGT. Trimming took 6 bases from V and 3 from J; bases not matched to a gene: 5. The CDR3 has 13 residues. CDR3 residues: CASRQGPHYEQYF. CDR3 coding DNA: TGTGCCAGCAGACAGGGGCCACACTACGAGCAGTACTTC.

In this sample, this clonotype turned up a few times. The junction departs from the called germline gene at one end, perhaps through a read error. The V and J genes are TRBV30 and TRBJ2-1; 13 nucleotides align to TRBD2. The CDR3 runs to 15 residues. CDR1 GTSNPN and CDR2 SVGIG come from the germline V gene (reference sequence). As DNA, the CDR3 is TGTGCCTGGAGTGTGGGACTAGCGGGGTACAATGGGCAGTTCTTC. This codes for CAWSVGLAGYNGQFF.

This clonotype was recorded at least ten times. CDR3 nucleotide sequence: TGTGCCAGCAGTTTGATAGCGGGAGATTTCGGCGAGCAGTACTTC. It translates to CASSLIAGDFGEQYF. V is TRBV27 and J is TRBJ2-7; 9 nucleotides match TRBD2. The CDR3 loop spans 15 amino acids. Germline V gives CDR1 MNHEY, CDR2 SMNVEV (reference sequence). Germline trimming cut 3 bases from V and 6 bases from J; bases unmatched to any gene: 9.

Concerning this clonotype: A much more abundant neighbour one base away suggests this may be a read error. The chain employs TRBV3-1 and TRBJ1-5; a weak D match, TRBD1 (5 bases). The CDR3 runs to 13 residues. V shed 0 bases and J shed 5 bases, with 5 bases lying between them. Germline V gene data show CDR1 as LGHDT and CDR2 as YNNKEL (reference sequence). CDR3 in DNA: TGTGCCAGCAGCCAAGAGGGGGATCAGCCCCAGCATTTT. Its protein product is CASSQEGDQPQHF.

The sample holds a few counts of this clonotype. V is TRBV5-1 and J is TRBJ1-1, with 7 nucleotides matching TRBD1. V lost 2 bases and J lost 1; bases outside the gene matches: 5. This CDR3 is 15 amino acids long. Looked up from germline, CDR1 is SGHRS and CDR2 is YFSETQ. The CDR3 sequence: CASSLAQGRNTEAFF. The CDR3 DNA is TGCGCCAGCAGCTTAGCACAGGGGAGGAACACTGAAGCTTTCTTT.

This clonotype appeared many times. V usage is TRBV29-1 and J usage is TRBJ2-2; 9 bases match TRBD2. J lost 1 base, V lost 7 bases, and 10 bases had no gene match. Germline V CDR1 and CDR2: SQVTM, ANQGSEA. This CDR3 spans 16 amino acids. The CDR3 DNA reads as TGCAGCGCAGCGGGCGCGGGAGGGGGGAACACCGGGGAGCTGTTTTTT. This encodes CSAAGAGGGNTGELFF.

The table lists this clonotype with many counts. CDR3 sequence (DNA): TGCAGCGTAGGACAGGCTACAGATACGCAGTATTTT. Translated, it gives CSVGQATDTQYF. The rearrangement uses TRBV29-1 and TRBJ2-3, with 7 bases aligning to TRBD1. V dropped 6 bases and J dropped 3; count of bases not matched to a gene: 3. This CDR3 has 12 residues. Germline V gives CDR1 SQVTM, CDR2 ANQGSEA.

This clonotype has a count of ten or more. V gene TRBV18 combines with J gene TRBJ1-2; no firm D call. The V and J ends lost 1 base and 8 bases respectively, with 8 bases between them. Germline V gene data show CDR1 as KGHSH and CDR2 as LQKENI. The CDR3 sequence is 12 residues long. CDR3 coding DNA: TGTGCCAGCTCACCACAAGATGCCGGCTACACCTTC. Its translation is CASSPQDAGYTF.